The rows below give T cell receptor beta chains drawn from one sample of a study of cytomegalovirus exposure and HLA in healthy donors. Profiling relied on immunoSEQ multiplex PCR, and the TCRdb table lists in-frame clones only, not all of them. The sample lists roughly 130,000 clones, 74% occurring once. The specimen was PBMCs. Receptor source: a woman aged 45-65 years in good health and CMV-seropositive. Each CDR3 is given with its conserved first and last residue. The D gene is left open where the match is weak. Expanded clones get a size class; other rows say once, few or many, or leave the size out.

clone_size j_call d_call v_call cdr3_nt cdr3_aa
NA TRBJ2-7 TRBD2 TRBV6-5 TGTGCCAGCAGTTACGGGGGGGTGTCCTACGAGCAGTACTTC CASSYGGVSYEQYF
NA TRBJ1-5 NA TRBV6-5 TGTGCCACCCGAGGGCTCAATCAGCCCCAGCATTTT CATRGLNQPQHF
NA TRBJ2-7 NA TRBV25-1 TGTGCCAGCAGTGAAATGGGCAGGTGGTACGAGCAGTACTTC CASSEMGRWYEQYF
NA TRBJ2-5 TRBD1 TRBV5-4 TGTGCCAGCAGCTTTCCCGCAGGGGGCAAAGAGACCCAGTACTTC CASSFPAGGKETQYF
NA TRBJ2-7 NA TRBV6-1 TGTGCCAGCAAATCAGAATTATACGAGCAGTACTTC CASKSELYEQYF
once TRBJ2-7 NA TRBV21-1 TGTGCCAGCAGCCAGCGGACGGAGAGGATGGCCGAGCAGTACTTC CASSQRTERMAEQYF
once TRBJ2-5 NA TRBV15 TGTGCCACCAGCAGCGGCCAGGGCCAAGAGACCCAGTACTTC CATSSGQGQETQYF
NA TRBJ1-6 NA TRBV6-5 TGTGCCAGCAGTCCCCGTTGGGCAGAGAATTCACCCCTCCACTTT CASSPRWAENSPLHF
NA TRBJ1-4 NA TRBV6-6 TGTGCCAGCAGTGACATCGGAAAACTGTTTTTT CASSDIGKLFF
NA TRBJ2-3 TRBD2 TRBV9 TGTGCCAGCAGCGTCGGGCCTAGCGGGGGCACAGATACGCAGTATTTT CASSVGPSGGTDTQYF
NA TRBJ2-3 NA TRBV10-1 TGCGCCAGCAGTGAGTCGCTTCCGAGGCGAGGCACGCAGTATTTT CASSESLPRRGTQYF
NA TRBJ2-3 TRBD2 TRBV6-1 TGTGCCAGCAACGTCGATAGCGGGCGCACAGATACGCAGTATTTT CASNVDSGRTDTQYF
NA TRBJ1-1 NA TRBV19 TGTGCCAGTAGTATAGATGAAGGGGTTTACACTGAAGCTTTCTTT CASSIDEGVYTEAFF
NA TRBJ2-2 NA TRBV15 TGTGCCACCAGCAGAGTTAAAAGCCTTGGTGGGGAGCTGTTTTTT CATSRVKSLGGELFF
NA TRBJ2-7 NA TRBV30 TGTGCCTGGAGTGTACGGTGGAGGGCTTACGACGAGCAGTACTTC CAWSVRWRAYDEQYF
NA TRBJ2-1 TRBD2 TRBV6-5 TGTGCCAGCAGTTACTCGAGGCTAGCGGGCAATGAGCAGTTCTTC CASSYSRLAGNEQFF
NA TRBJ1-1 NA TRBV7-9 TGTGCCAGCAGCGTACGACAGGCTGAAGCTTTCTTT CASSVRQAEAFF
NA TRBJ2-5 TRBD2 TRBV4-3 TGCGCCAGCAGCCAAAACGGGGGGGACTCCATCGGGACCCAGTACTTC CASSQNGGDSIGTQYF
NA TRBJ2-2 NA TRBV10-2 TGCGCCAGCGAGGGGGCCGGGGAGCTGTTTTTT CASEGAGELFF
NA TRBJ1-2 TRBD1 TRBV7-2 TGTGCCAGCAGCCAGGGGGCGCAGGACTATGGCTACACCTTC CASSQGAQDYGYTF